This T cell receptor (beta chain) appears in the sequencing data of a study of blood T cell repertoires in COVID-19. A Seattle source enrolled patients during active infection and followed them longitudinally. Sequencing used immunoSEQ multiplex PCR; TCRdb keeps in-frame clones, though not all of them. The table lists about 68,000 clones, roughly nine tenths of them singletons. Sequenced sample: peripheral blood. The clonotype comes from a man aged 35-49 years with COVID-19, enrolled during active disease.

CDR3 in DNA: TGTGCCAGCAGCCAAGTAGGGGGAATTGGTCTTACTGGAAACACCATATATTTT. Amino acid sequence: CASSQVGGIGLTGNTIYF. This chain links TRBV3-1 (or the pseudogene TRBV3-2) with TRBJ1-3; a weak D match, TRBD1 (6 bases). CDR3 size: 18 residues. Germline V gene lookup returns CDR1 LGHDT and CDR2 YNNKEL (reference sequence). V lost 1 base and J 2 bases, leaving 18 bases between the germline ends.